This entry is about one T cell receptor (beta chain). Sequencing was performed with immunoSEQ multiplex PCR; in TCRdb, only in-frame clones are kept and a portion is missing. Counted here are 60,000 to 75,000 clones, around 83% occurring once; the ten biggest clones make up 1.4%. The data originate from a study of OX40 agonist ivuxolimab in advanced cancers. The material was CD4+ or CD8+ T cells sorted from blood, obtained in a trial of the OX40 agonist ivuxolimab. This receptor was identified in an adult with an advanced solid tumor such as melanoma, head and neck, liver or kidney cancer.

The chain's CDR3 is CASSSAGVGRTDFYEQYF. CDR3 coding DNA: TGTGCCAGCAGTTCCGCTGGAGTGGGTAGGACGGACTTCTACGAGCAGTACTTC. This chain links TRBV28 with TRBJ2-7; D is perhaps TRBD2 (5 bases). This CDR3 has 18 residues. Germline CDR1 MDHEN, CDR2 SYDVKM. Trimming shortened V by 4 bases and J by 3 bases, and 25 bases separated the two germline ends.